These 23 T cell receptor beta chains were all obtained from the same sample, sequenced in a study of T cell responses to AZD1222 COVID-19 vaccine. The assay was immunoSEQ multiplex PCR, and TCRdb's table has in-frame clones only and misses some. The sample includes 60,000 to 85,000 clones, around 87% of them seen just once. Sequencing used peripheral blood, obtained 28 days after the second AZD1222 dose. Every receptor here comes from an adult who received the AZD1222 COVID-19 vaccine.

The chain uses TRBV30 and TRBJ1-1; the D gene is possibly TRBD1 (6 bases). The germline V and J ends were trimmed by 5 bases and 5 bases, with 9 bases remaining between them. The CDR3 has 11 amino acids. Germline V gives CDR1 GTSNPN, CDR2 SVGIG (reference sequence). CDR3 amino acids: CAWGGGTEAFF. The CDR3 DNA sequence: TGTGCCTGGGGAGGGGGGACTGAAGCTTTCTTT. Full variable domain (outside the CDR3, taken from reference TRBV30 and TRBJ1-1): SQTIHQWPATLVQPVGSPLSLECTVEGTSNPNLYWYRQAAGRGLQLLFYSVGIGQISSEVPQNLSASRPQDRQFILSSKKLLLSDSGFYLCAWGGGTEAFFGQGTRLTVV.

This clone has only a few counts. The chain recombines TRBV7-9 with TRBJ2-1; D may be TRBD1 (6 bases). Per germline, CDR1 SEHNR and CDR2 FQNEAQ (reference sequence). V shed 1 base and J shed 9 bases, with 19 bases lying between them. The CDR3 has 16 residues. CDR3 in amino acids: CASSLGGRGRNTEQFF. The CDR3 DNA is TGTGCCAGCAGCTTAGGTGGCAGGGGACGAAACACTGAGCAGTTCTTC.

This clone was seen a handful of times. The V and J genes are TRBV10-3 and TRBJ1-1; possibly TRBD1 for D (5 bases). Germline V gene lookup returns CDR1 ENHRY and CDR2 SYGVKD. CDR3 length: 12 amino acids. Deletions cut 9 bases from V and 4 bases from J, with 12 bases between. CDR3 sequence: CAMGGEATEAFF. As DNA, the CDR3 is TGTGCCATGGGGGGGGAGGCCACTGAAGCTTTCTTT.

V gene TRBV28 combines with J gene TRBJ1-5; 8 bases align to TRBD1. Looked up from germline, CDR1 is MDHEN and CDR2 is SYDVKM. CDR3 size: 15 residues. V gave up 7 bases and J gave up 3 bases; unmatched junction bases: 8. The chain's CDR3 is CASITDRDDNQPQHF. As DNA, the CDR3 is TGTGCCAGCATCACGGACAGGGATGACAATCAGCCCCAGCATTTT.

V usage is TRBV29-1 and J usage is TRBJ1-2; D gene uncertain. The CDR3 runs to 15 residues. The ends were cut back, 3 bases at V and 6 bases at J, with 20 bases in the middle. Germline V gene sequence: CDR1 SQVTM, CDR2 ANQGSEA. The CDR3 coding sequence is TGCAGCGTTGAGACAAGGCGTCGAAGCAGTCATGGCTACACCTTC. Amino acids: CSVETRRRSSHGYTF.

The V gene is TRBV6-5, the J gene TRBJ2-5; the D gene is possibly TRBD1 (6 bases). The germline V gene encodes CDR1 MNHEY and CDR2 SVGAGI. V was shortened by 8 bases and J by 2 bases, with 9 bases between the two germline ends. The CDR3 contains 12 residues. In nucleotides, the CDR3 is TGTGCCAGCGGGGGACAACAAGAGACCCAGTACTTC. Translation: CASGGQQETQYF.

The chain has TRBV7-9 and TRBJ1-6; D is ambiguous. Per the germline V gene, CDR1 is SEHNR and CDR2 is FQNEAQ (reference sequence). The CDR3 is 13 residues long. Between the trimmed V and J ends, which lost 8 bases and 8 bases, there was a span of 13 bases. The CDR3 sequence is CASGNTGYSPLHF. The DNA for the CDR3 is TGTGCCAGCGGTAATACGGGATATTCACCCCTCCACTTT.

The J gene is TRBJ1-1, the V gene TRBV5-4; the match to TRBD1 covers 8 bases. Germline CDR1 SGHNT, CDR2 YYREEE (reference sequence). The J segment lost 2 bases and the V segment lost 5 bases, leaving 8 bases of the junction unmatched. This CDR3 is 15 amino acids long. The CDR3 protein is CASRFGTGKNTEAFF. The CDR3 DNA reads TGTGCCAGCAGGTTCGGGACAGGCAAAAACACTGAAGCTTTCTTT.

This sequence joins TRBV7-9 and TRBJ1-1, with a possible D match to TRBD1 (6 bases). Trimming took 5 bases from V and 4 from J, leaving 17 bases between them. This CDR3 comprises 15 residues. Germline V gene sequence: CDR1 SEHNR, CDR2 FQNEAQ (reference sequence). Written as DNA, the CDR3 is TGTGCCAGCAGCGGTCAAACAGGGTTCGCCACTGAAGCTTTCTTT. Its protein product is CASSGQTGFATEAFF. The variable domain in full, with the rest retrieved from reference TRBV7-9 and TRBJ1-1, is DTGVSQNPRHKITKRGQNVTFRCDPISEHNRLYWYRQTLGQGPEFLTYFQNEAQLEKSRLLSDRFSAERPKGSFSTLEIQRTEQGDSAMYLCASSGQTGFATEAFFGQGTRLTVV.

This sequence joins TRBV5-1 and TRBJ1-1; no clear D gene. Per germline, CDR1 SGHRS and CDR2 YFSETQ. The V end was cut by 4 bases, the J end by 1 base, with 8 bases between. The CDR3 is 13 residues long. CDR3 region: CASSQDPNTEAFF. The CDR3, as DNA: TGCGCCAGCAGCCAAGACCCGAACACTGAAGCTTTCTTT.

V is TRBV7-2 and J is TRBJ2-2, with TRBD1 matching 8 bases. J gave up 4 bases and V 1 base, and 8 bases lay outside the gene matches. Germline V gives CDR1 SGHTA, CDR2 FQGNSA. The CDR3 contains 17 residues. The CDR3 loop reads CASSLVPRGLVTGELFF. CDR3 nucleotides: TGTGCCAGCAGCTTAGTCCCCAGGGGGCTCGTCACCGGGGAGCTGTTTTTT.

This clone was seen only once. The chain is built from TRBV11-2 and TRBJ1-2; 7 bases map to TRBD1. Germline V gene data show CDR1 as SGHAT and CDR2 as FQNNGV. The CDR3 spans 14 residues. Unmatched junction bases numbered 6, after V lost 0 bases and J lost 8 bases. The CDR3 loop is CASSLEMTGSGYTF. CDR3 bases: TGTGCCAGCAGCTTAGAAATGACAGGGTCCGGCTACACCTTC.

This sequence joins TRBV3-1 (or the pseudogene TRBV3-2) and TRBJ1-6, with no clear D. CDR1 LGHDT and CDR2 YNNKEL come from the germline V gene (reference sequence). V dropped 1 base and J dropped 10 bases, with 5 bases sitting between them. This CDR3 is built from 12 residues. CDR3 sequence: CASSQVGSPLHF. The CDR3 DNA reads TGTGCCAGCAGCCAAGTCGGGTCACCCCTCCACTTT.

The rearrangement joins TRBV10-3 to TRBJ1-3; 7 bases fit TRBD1. The V and J ends lost 3 bases and 2 bases, in that order; junction bases with no gene match: 4. The CDR3 runs to 15 residues. Germline CDR1 is ENHRY and CDR2 is SYGVKD. The CDR3 sequence is CAISDPGTAGNTIYF. In DNA form, the CDR3 reads TGTGCCATCAGTGATCCGGGGACAGCTGGAAACACCATATATTTT.

This clone has a single count. The CDR3 DNA sequence: TGTGCCAGTAGTATTTGGGCAGGGGGCTTAAAGGTAGCCAAAAACATTCAGTACTTC. This encodes CASSIWAGGLKVAKNIQYF. The chain couples TRBV19 to TRBJ2-4; the match to TRBD1 covers 8 bases. Germline CDR1 reads LNHDA; CDR2 reads SQIVND (reference sequence). The CDR3 length is 19 residues. Trimming took 3 bases from V and 0 from J; bases not matched to a gene: 13. The full variable domain, its missing parts supplied by reference TRBV19 and TRBJ2-4, is DGGITQSPKYLFRKEGQNVTLSCEQNLNHDAMYWYRQDPGQGLRLIYYSQIVNDFQKGDIAEGYSVSREKKESFPLTVTSAQKNPTAFYLCASSIWAGGLKVAKNIQYFGAGTRLSVL.

This clone rates as medium-sized. This CDR3 is also generated by other DNA sequences in the sample. J is TRBJ2-7 and V is TRBV7-8; 10 bases are shared with TRBD2. From germline, CDR1 is SGHVS and CDR2 FQNEAQ. The V and J ends lost 1 base and 2 bases, in that order; junction bases with no gene match: 5. The CDR3 sequence is 16 residues long. CDR3 DNA sequence: TGTGCCAGCAGCTTAGTTCCTAGCGGGGGACCCTACGAGCAGTACTTC. Residues: CASSLVPSGGPYEQYF. Using reference TRBV7-8 and TRBJ2-7 for the parts outside the CDR3, the full variable domain is GAGVSQSPRYKVAKRGQDVALRCDPISGHVSLFWYQQALGQGPEFLTYFQNEAQLDKSGLPSDRFFAERPEGSVSTLKIQRTQQEDSAVYLCASSLVPSGGPYEQYFGPGTRLTVT.

The chain combines TRBV28 with TRBJ2-7; D remains unclear. V shed 8 bases and J shed 6 bases, with 11 bases lying between them. Germline CDR1 reads MDHEN; CDR2 reads SYDVKM. The CDR3 is 11 residues long. The CDR3 DNA reads TGTGCCAGCTCCTCCCGAGGCGAGCAGTACTTC. Amino acid sequence: CASSSRGEQYF. The full variable domain, in which reference TRBV28 and TRBJ2-7 provide the parts outside the CDR3, is DVKVTQSSRYLVKRTGEKVFLECVQDMDHENMFWYRQDPGLGLRLIYFSYDVKMKEKGDIPEGYSVSREKKERFSLILESASTNQTSMYLCASSSRGEQYFGPGTRLTVT.

The CDR3 nucleotides are TGTGCCAGCAGCCGAATTCCGGGACAGGGAATTTATGGCTACACCTTC. Translated: CASSRIPGQGIYGYTF. This chain links TRBV14 with TRBJ1-2; TRBD1 matches at 9 bases. Germline loops: CDR1 SGHDN, CDR2 FVKESK. This CDR3 spans 16 amino acids. The V and J ends lost 4 bases and 5 bases, in that order; junction bases with no gene match: 11.

In its sample, this clone was seen a few times. This chain joins TRBV6-2 or TRBV6-3 and TRBJ1-6; 11 positions match TRBD1. The CDR3 extends over 15 amino acids. Germline CDR1 is MNHEY and CDR2 is SVGEGT. V dropped 6 bases and J dropped 7; count of bases not matched to a gene: 5. The CDR3 is CASSQGTGGNSPLHF. In DNA form, the CDR3 reads TGTGCCAGCAGCCAAGGGACAGGGGGAAATTCACCCCTCCACTTT.

This chain uses TRBV25-1 with TRBJ2-6, with D unclear. The CDR3 runs 17 residues. V was clipped by 1 base and J by 0 bases, with 10 bases between them. Germline values: CDR1 MGHDK, CDR2 SYGVNS. CDR3 sequence reads: CASSESSRHSGANVLTF. Written as DNA, the CDR3 is TGTGCCAGCAGTGAATCTTCCAGGCACTCTGGGGCCAACGTCCTGACTTTC. The full variable domain, completed using reference TRBV25-1 and TRBJ2-6, is EADIYQTPRYLVIGTGKKITLECSQTMGHDKMYWYQQDPGMELHLIHYSYGVNSTEKGDLSSESTVSRIRTEHFPLTLESARPSHTSQYLCASSESSRHSGANVLTFGAGSRLTVL.

The chain has TRBV27 and TRBJ1-1; no reliable D call. Trimming took 2 bases from V and 8 from J, leaving 6 bases between them. CDR1 and CDR2 (germline): MNHEY, SMNVEV (reference sequence). The CDR3 totals 11 residues. The CDR3 spells CASSLRQEAFF. The CDR3 nucleotides are TGTGCCAGCAGTTTAAGGCAGGAAGCTTTCTTT.

The CDR3 here is CASNGQGPNEKLFF. Written as DNA, the CDR3 is TGTGCCAGCAACGGACAGGGACCTAATGAAAAACTGTTTTTT. V usage is TRBV6-6 and J usage is TRBJ1-4; TRBD1 matches 8 bases. The CDR3 runs 14 residues. J gave up 3 bases and V 7 bases, and 4 bases lay outside the gene matches. CDR1 is MNHNY, CDR2 SVGAGI, per germline (reference sequence).

The V call is TRBV5-6, the J call TRBJ1-4; D ambiguous. This CDR3 is built from 14 residues. CDR1 is SGHDT and CDR2 is YYEEEE in the germline V gene. V gave up 3 bases and J gave up 1 base, with 7 bases separating them. Written as DNA, the CDR3 is TGTGCCAGCAGCTGGCGGTTAACTAATGAAAAACTGTTTTTT. The encoded protein is CASSWRLTNEKLFF.